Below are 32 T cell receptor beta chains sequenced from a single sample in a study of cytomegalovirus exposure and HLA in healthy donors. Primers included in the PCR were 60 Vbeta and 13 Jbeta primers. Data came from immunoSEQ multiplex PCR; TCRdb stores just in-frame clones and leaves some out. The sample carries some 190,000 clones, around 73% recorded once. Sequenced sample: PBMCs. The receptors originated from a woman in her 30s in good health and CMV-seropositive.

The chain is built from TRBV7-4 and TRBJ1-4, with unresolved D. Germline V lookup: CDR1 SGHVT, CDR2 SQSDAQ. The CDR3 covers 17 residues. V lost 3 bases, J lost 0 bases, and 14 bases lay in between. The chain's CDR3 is CASSFSEVGSTNEKLFF. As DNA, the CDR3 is TGTGCCAGCAGCTTTTCCGAGGTGGGTTCAACTAATGAAAAACTGTTTTTT.

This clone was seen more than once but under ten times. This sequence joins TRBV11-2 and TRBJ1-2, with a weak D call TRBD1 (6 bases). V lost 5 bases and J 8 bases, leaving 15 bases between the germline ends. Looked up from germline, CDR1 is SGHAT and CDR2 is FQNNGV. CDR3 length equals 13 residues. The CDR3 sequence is CASSPRGEGGYTF. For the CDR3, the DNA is TGTGCCAGCAGCCCAAGGGGGGAGGGCGGCTACACCTTC. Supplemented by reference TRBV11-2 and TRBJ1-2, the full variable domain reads EAGVAQSPRYKIIEKRQSVAFWCNPISGHATLYWYQQILGQGPKLLIQFQNNGVVDDSQLPKDRFSAERLKGVDSTLKIQPAKLEDSAVYLCASSPRGEGGYTFGSGTRLTVV.

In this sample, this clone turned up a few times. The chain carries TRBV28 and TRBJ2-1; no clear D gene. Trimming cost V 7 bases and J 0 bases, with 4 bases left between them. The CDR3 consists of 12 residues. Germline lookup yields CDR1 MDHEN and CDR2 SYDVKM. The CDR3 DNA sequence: TGTGCCAGCACTAGCTCCTACAATGAGCAGTTCTTC. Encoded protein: CASTSSYNEQFF. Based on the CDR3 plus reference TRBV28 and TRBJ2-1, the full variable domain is DVKVTQSSRYLVKRTGEKVFLECVQDMDHENMFWYRQDPGLGLRLIYFSYDVKMKEKGDIPEGYSVSREKKERFSLILESASTNQTSMYLCASTSSYNEQFFGPGTRLTVL.

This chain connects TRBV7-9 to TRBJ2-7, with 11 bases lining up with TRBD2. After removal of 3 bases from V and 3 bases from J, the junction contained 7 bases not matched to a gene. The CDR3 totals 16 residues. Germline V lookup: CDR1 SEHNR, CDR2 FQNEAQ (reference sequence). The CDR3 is CASSFFGLAGHYEQYF. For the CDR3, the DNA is TGTGCCAGCAGCTTCTTTGGACTAGCGGGCCACTACGAGCAGTACTTC.

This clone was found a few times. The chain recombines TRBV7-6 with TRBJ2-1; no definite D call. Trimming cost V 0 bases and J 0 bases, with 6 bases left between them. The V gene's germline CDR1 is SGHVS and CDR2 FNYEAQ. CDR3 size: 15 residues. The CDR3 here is CASSLASSSYNEQFF. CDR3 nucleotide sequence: TGTGCCAGCAGCTTAGCTAGCAGCTCCTACAATGAGCAGTTCTTC.

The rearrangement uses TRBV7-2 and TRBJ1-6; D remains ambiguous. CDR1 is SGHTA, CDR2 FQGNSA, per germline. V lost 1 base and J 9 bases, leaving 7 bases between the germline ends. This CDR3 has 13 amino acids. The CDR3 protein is CASSLGRGSPLHF. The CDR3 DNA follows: TGTGCCAGCAGCTTAGGGCGGGGTTCACCCCTCCACTTT.

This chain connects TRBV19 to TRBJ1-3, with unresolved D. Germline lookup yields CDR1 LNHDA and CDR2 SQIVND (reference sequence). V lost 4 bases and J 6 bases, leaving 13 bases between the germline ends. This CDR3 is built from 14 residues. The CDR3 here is CASSTGSGENTIYF. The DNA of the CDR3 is TGTGCCAGTAGTACCGGCTCAGGCGAAAACACCATATATTTT.

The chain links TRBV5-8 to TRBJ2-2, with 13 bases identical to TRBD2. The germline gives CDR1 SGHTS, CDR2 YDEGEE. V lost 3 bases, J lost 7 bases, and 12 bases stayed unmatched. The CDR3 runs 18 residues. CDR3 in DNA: TGTGCCAGCAGCTCCGGACTAGCGGGGGTTGTCTTTTTCGGGGAGCTGTTTTTT. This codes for CASSSGLAGVVFFGELFF.

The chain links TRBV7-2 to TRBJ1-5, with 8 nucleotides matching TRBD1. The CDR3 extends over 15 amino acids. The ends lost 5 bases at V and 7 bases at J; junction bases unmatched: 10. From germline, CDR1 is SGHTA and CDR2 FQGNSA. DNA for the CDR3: TGTGCCAGCAGCGGACAGGGAGGGGTAGGACAGCCCCAGCATTTT. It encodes CASSGQGGVGQPQHF.

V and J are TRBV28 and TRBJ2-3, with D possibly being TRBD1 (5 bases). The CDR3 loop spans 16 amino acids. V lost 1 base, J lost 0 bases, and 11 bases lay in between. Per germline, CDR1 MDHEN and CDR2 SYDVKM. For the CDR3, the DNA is TGTGCCAGCAGTTTATCAGGGAAGGGGAGCACAGATACGCAGTATTTT. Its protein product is CASSLSGKGSTDTQYF.

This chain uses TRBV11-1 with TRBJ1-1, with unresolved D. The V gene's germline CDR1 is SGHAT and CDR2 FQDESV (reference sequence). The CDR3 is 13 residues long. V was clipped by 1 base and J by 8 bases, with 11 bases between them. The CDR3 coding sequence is TGTGCCAGCAGCTTAGTCGCAGCGCGGGAAGCTTTCTTT. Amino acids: CASSLVAAREAFF.

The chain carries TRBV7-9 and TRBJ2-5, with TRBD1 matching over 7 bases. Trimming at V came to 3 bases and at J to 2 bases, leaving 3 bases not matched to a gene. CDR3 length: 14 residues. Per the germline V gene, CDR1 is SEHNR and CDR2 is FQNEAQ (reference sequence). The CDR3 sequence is CASSFMTGQETQYF. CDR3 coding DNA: TGTGCCAGCAGCTTTATGACAGGGCAAGAGACCCAGTACTTC.

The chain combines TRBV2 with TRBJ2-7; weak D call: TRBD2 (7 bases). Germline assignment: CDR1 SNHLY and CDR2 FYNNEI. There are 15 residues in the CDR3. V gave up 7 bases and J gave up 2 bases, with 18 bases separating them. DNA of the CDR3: TGTGCCAGCAAAGGGGGGGGGCCACCAGCCTACGAGCAGTACTTC. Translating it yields CASKGGGPPAYEQYF.

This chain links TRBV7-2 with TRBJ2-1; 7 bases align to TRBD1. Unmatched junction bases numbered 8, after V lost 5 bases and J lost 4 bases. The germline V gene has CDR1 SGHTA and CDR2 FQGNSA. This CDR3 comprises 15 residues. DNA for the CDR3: TGTGCCAGCAGCCTCCGGGACAGACGATACAATGAGCAGTTCTTC. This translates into CASSLRDRRYNEQFF. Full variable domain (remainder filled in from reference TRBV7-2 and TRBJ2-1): GAGVSQSPSNKVTEKGKDVELRCDPISGHTALYWYRQSLGQGLEFLIYFQGNSAPDKSGLPSDRFSAERTGGSVSTLTIQRTQQEDSAVYLCASSLRDRRYNEQFFGPGTRLTVL.

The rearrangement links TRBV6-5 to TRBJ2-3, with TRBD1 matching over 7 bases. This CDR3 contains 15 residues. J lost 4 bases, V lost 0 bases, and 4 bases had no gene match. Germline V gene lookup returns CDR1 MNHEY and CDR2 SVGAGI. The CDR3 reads CASSYSARGSDTQYF. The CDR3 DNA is TGTGCCAGCAGTTACTCTGCCAGGGGGTCAGATACGCAGTATTTT.

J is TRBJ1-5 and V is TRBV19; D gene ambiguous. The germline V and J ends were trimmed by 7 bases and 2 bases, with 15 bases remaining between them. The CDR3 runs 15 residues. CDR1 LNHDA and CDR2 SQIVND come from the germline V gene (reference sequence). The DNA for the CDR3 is TGTGCCAGTAACCCCCTAGGAGCTGGCAATCAGCCCCAGCATTTT. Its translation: CASNPLGAGNQPQHF.

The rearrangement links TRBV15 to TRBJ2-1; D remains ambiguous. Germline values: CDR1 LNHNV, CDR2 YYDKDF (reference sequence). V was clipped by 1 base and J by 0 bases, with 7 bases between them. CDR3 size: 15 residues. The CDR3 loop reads CATSRASVSYNEQFF. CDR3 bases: TGTGCCACCAGCAGAGCTTCAGTCTCCTACAATGAGCAGTTCTTC.

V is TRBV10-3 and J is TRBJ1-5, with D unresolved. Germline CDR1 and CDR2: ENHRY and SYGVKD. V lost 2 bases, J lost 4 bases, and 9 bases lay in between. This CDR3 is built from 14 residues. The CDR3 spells CAISEAGMNQPQHF. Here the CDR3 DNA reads TGTGCCATCAGTGAGGCAGGAATGAATCAGCCCCAGCATTTT.

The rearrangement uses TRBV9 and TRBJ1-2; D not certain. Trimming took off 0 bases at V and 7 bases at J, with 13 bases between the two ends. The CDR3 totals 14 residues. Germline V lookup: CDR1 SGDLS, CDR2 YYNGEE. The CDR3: CASSVDLRSLGYTF. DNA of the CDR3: TGTGCCAGCAGCGTAGACCTGCGGAGTCTTGGCTACACCTTC.

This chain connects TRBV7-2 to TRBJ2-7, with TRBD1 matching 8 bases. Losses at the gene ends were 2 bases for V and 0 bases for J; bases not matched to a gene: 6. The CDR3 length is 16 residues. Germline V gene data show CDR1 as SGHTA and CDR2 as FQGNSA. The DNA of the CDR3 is TGTGCCAGCAGCTTAAGGGGGGACAGGAGCTCCTACGAGCAGTACTTC. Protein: CASSLRGDRSSYEQYF.

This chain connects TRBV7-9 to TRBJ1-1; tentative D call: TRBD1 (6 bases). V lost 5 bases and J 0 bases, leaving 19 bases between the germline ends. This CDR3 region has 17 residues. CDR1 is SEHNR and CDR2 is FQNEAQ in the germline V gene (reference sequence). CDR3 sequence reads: CASSPPTGMTMNTEAFF. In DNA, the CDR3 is TGTGCCAGCAGCCCTCCTACAGGGATGACTATGAACACTGAAGCTTTCTTT.

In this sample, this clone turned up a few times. CDR3 in amino acids: CASSTGQGGILEQYF. In nucleotides, the CDR3 is TGCGCCAGCAGCACCGGACAGGGTGGAATTTTGGAGCAGTACTTC. V is TRBV5-1 and J is TRBJ2-7; 8 positions agree with TRBD1. V shed 4 bases and J 7 bases; nucleotides not matched to a gene: 13. The germline V gene encodes CDR1 SGHRS and CDR2 YFSETQ. This CDR3 has 15 amino acids.

This CDR3 is CASSGDRGQPQHF. The CDR3 DNA reads TGTGCCAGCTCAGGTGATAGGGGTCAGCCCCAGCATTTT. The chain employs TRBV18 and TRBJ1-5; possibly TRBD1 for D (5 bases). Germline CDR1 and CDR2: KGHSH and LQKENI. The CDR3 totals 13 residues. Trimming took 5 bases from V and 6 from J, leaving 11 bases between them. Using reference TRBV18 and TRBJ1-5 for the parts outside the CDR3, the full variable domain is NAGVMQNPRHLVRRRGQEARLRCSPMKGHSHVYWYRQLPEEGLKFMVYLQKENIIDESGMPKERFSAEFPKEGPSILRIQQVVRGDSAAYFCASSGDRGQPQHFGDGTRLSIL.

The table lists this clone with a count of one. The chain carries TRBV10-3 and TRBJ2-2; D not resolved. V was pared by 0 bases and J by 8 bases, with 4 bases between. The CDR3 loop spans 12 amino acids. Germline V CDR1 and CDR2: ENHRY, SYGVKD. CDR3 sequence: CAISESMGELFF. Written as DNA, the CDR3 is TGTGCCATCAGTGAGTCTATGGGGGAGCTGTTTTTT.

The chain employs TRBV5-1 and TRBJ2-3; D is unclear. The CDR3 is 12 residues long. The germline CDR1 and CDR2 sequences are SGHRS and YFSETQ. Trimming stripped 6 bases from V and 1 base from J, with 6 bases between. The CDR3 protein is CASTQGTDTQYF. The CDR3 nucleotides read TGCGCCAGCACTCAGGGCACAGATACGCAGTATTTT.

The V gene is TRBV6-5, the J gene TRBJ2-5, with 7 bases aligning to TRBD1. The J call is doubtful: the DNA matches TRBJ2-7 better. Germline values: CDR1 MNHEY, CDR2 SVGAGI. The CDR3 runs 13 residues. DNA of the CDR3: TGTGCCACCCGTAGGACAGGTAGCGACGAGCAGTACTTC. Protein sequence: CATRRTGSDEQYF.

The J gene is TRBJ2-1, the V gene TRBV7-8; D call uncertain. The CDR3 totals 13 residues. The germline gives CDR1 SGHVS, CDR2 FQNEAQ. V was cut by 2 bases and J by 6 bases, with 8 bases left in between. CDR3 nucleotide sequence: TGTGCCAGCAGCTTACCCCCTTCCAATGAGCAGTTCTTC. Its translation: CASSLPPSNEQFF.

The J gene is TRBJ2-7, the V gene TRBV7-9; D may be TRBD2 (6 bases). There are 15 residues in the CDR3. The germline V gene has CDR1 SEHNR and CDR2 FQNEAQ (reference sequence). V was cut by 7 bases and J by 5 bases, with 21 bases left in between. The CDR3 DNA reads TGTGCCAGCAACCGCATGGGGGGTGAGGGGAACGAGCAGTACTTC. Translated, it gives CASNRMGGEGNEQYF.

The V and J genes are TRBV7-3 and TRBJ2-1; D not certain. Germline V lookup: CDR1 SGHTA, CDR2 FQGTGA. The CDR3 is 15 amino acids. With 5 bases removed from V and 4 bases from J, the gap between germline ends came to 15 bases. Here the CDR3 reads CASSPSRQEYNEQFF. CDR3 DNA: TGTGCCAGCAGCCCATCACGCCAGGAATACAATGAGCAGTTCTTC. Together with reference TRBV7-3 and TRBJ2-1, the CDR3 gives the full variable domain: GAGVSQTPSNKVTEKGKYVELRCDPISGHTALYWYRQSLGQGPEFLIYFQGTGAADDSGLPNDRFFAVRPEGSVSTLKIQRTERGDSAVYLCASSPSRQEYNEQFFGPGTRLTVL.

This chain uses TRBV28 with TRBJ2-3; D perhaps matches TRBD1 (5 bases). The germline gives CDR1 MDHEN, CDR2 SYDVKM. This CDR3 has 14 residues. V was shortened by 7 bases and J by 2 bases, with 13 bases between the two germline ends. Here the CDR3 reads CASIRTTFTDTQYF. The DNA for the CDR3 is TGTGCCAGCATTCGGACAACTTTCACAGATACGCAGTATTTT.

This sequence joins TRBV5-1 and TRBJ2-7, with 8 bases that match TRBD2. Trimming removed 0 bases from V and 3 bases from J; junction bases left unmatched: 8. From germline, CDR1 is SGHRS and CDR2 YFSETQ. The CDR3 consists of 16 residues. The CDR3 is CASSLASSGSFYEQYF. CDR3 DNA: TGCGCCAGCAGCTTGGCCTCGAGCGGGAGTTTCTACGAGCAGTACTTC.

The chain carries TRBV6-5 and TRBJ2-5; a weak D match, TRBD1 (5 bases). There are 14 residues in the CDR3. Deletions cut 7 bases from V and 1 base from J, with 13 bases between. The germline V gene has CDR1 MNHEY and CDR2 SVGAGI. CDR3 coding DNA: TGTGCCAGCACCCGGGTACAGGTCCAAGAGACCCAGTACTTC. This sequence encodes CASTRVQVQETQYF.